This T cell receptor beta chain originates from a study of blood T cell repertoires in COVID-19. As for the study in general: Samples came from the United States, Italy and Spain, spanning acute and convalescent COVID-19. PBMCs, B-cell-depleted T cells, or T cells were the source of the cDNA or gDNA that made up the material.

The CDR3 spans 16 residues. V trimming: 5 bases; J trimming: 5 bases; junction bases outside the gene matches: 11. CDR1 is LNHDA, CDR2 SQIVND, per germline (reference sequence). In the original workflow: Amplification from reference gene primers served as the basis for estimated nucleated cell counts. TCRdb keeps only in-frame clones here, not all; method: immunoSEQ multiplex PCR. The V and J calls and clone size come from that table; D and trimming were worked out from the DNA. The table lists some 66,000 clones, around 87% of them singletons. The chain couples TRBV19 to TRBJ2-5; 10 nucleotides agree with TRBD2. Sequenced: peripheral blood. This clonotype was sampled from a woman aged 55 to 70 with acute or convalescent COVID-19. The CDR3 sequence: CASSLGPGAGGETQYF. In DNA form, the CDR3 reads TGTGCCAGTAGTTTAGGACCCGGAGCGGGGGGGGAGACCCAGTACTTC.